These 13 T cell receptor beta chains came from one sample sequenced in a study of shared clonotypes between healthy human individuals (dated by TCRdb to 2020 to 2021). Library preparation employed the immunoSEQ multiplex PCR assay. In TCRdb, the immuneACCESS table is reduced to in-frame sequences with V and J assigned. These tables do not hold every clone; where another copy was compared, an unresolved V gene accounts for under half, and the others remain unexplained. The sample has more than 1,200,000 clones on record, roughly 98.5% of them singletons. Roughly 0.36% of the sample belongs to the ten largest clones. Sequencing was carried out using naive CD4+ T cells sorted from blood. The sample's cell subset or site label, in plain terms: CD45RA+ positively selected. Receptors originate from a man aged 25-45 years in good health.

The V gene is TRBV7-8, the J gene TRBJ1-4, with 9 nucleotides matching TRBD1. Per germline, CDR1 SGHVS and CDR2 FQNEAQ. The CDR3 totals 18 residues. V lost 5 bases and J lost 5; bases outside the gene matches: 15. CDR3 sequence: CASSPAPEYGTGNEKLFF. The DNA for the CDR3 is TGTGCCAGCAGCCCAGCCCCCGAATATGGGACAGGGAATGAAAAACTGTTTTTT.

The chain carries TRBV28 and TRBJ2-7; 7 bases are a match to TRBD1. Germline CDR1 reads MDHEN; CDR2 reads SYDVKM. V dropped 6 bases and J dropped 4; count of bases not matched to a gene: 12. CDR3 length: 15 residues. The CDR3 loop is CASRVGQLLGYEQYF. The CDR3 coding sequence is TGTGCCAGCAGGGTGGGACAGTTACTGGGGTACGAGCAGTACTTC.

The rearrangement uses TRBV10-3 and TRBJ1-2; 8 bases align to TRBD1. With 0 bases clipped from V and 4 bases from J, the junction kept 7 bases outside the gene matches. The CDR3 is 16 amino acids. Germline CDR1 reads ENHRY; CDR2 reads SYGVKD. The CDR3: CAISESAGGAGYGYTF. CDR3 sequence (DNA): TGTGCCATCAGTGAGTCGGCAGGGGGCGCCGGCTATGGCTACACCTTC.

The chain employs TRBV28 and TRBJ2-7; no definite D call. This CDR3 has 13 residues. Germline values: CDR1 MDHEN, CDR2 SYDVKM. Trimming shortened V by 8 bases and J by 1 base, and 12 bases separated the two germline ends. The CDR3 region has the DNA TGTGCCAGCGCTGCCCCTCCGTCCTACGAGCAGTACTTC. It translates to CASAAPPSYEQYF.

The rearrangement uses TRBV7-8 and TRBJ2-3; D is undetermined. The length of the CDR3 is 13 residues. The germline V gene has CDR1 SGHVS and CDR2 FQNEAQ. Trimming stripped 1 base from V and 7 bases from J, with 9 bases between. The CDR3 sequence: CASSLGEGNTQYF. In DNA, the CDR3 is TGTGCCAGCAGCTTAGGAGAAGGGAATACGCAGTATTTT.

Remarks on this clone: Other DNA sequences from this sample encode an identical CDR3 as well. The CDR3 spells CSVQGGEETQYF. CDR3 nucleotide sequence: TGCAGCGTGCAGGGGGGGGAGGAGACCCAGTACTTC. The V gene is TRBV29-1, the J gene TRBJ2-5; D possibly matches TRBD1 or TRBD2 (7 bases each). V lost 6 bases and J lost 5, with 13 bases in between. Germline assignment: CDR1 SQVTM and CDR2 ANQGSEA. This CDR3 has 12 residues.

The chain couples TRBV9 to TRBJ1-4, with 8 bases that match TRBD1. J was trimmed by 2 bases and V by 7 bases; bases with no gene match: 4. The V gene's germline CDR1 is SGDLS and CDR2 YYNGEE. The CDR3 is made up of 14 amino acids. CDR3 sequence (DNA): TGTGCCAGCGGACAGGGAGGGACTAATGAAAAACTGTTTTTT. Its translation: CASGQGGTNEKLFF.

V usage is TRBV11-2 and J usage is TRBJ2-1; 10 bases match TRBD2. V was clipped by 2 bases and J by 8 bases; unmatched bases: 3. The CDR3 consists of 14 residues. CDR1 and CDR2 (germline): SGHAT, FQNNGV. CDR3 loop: CASSLTSGNDEQFF. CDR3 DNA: TGTGCCAGCAGCTTAACTAGCGGGAACGATGAGCAGTTCTTC.

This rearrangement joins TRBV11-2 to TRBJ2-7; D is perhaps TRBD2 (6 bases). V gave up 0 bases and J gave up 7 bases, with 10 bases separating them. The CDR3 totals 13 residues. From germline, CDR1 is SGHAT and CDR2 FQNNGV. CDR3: CASSLDRTTEQYF. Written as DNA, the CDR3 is TGTGCCAGCAGCTTAGATCGGACTACTGAGCAGTACTTC.

CDR3 residues: CASSVGRDGGYEQYF. Here the CDR3 DNA reads TGTGCCAGCAGTGTAGGCCGAGACGGCGGCTACGAGCAGTACTTC. V gene TRBV2 combines with J gene TRBJ2-7; no clear D. Looked up from germline, CDR1 is SNHLY and CDR2 is FYNNEI. CDR3 size: 15 residues. The V and J ends lost 4 bases and 3 bases respectively, with 16 bases between them.

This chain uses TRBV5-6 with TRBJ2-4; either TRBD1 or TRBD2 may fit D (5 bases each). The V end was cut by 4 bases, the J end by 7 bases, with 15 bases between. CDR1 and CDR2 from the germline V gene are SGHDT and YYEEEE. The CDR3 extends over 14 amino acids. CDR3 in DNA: TGTGCCAGCAGCCGGCCGAGGGGTTCGAACATTCAGTACTTC. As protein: CASSRPRGSNIQYF.

The CDR3 sequence is CASSEPGGSTDTQYF. CDR3 DNA: TGTGCCAGCAGTGAACCGGGGGGGAGTACAGATACGCAGTATTTT. This chain joins TRBV6-1 and TRBJ2-3, with 8 positions matching TRBD2. The CDR3 has 15 amino acids. Germline CDR1 reads MNHNS; CDR2 reads SASEGT. J was trimmed by 3 bases and V by 2 bases; bases with no gene match: 4.

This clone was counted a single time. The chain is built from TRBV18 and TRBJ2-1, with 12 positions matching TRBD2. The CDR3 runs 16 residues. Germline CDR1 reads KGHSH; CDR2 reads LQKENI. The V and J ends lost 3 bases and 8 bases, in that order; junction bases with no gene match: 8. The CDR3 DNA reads TGTGCCAGCTCACCTCTAAGACTAGCGGGAGAAGATGAGCAGTTCTTC. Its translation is CASSPLRLAGEDEQFF.